The 24 T cell receptor beta chains presented below share a single source sample, sequenced in a study of regulatory T cells in long-lasting Graves disease. The time point denotes: persistent/refractory GD, antithyroid drugs over 5 years with positive TRAb. RNA extracted from PBMCs served as the sequencing template. TCR beta libraries were built with iRepertoire HTBI primers and Arm-PCR of CDR3 regions. TCRdb fed the multiplex PCR reads into MiXCR, producing one record per CDR3 protein. The sample shows 420,000 or so distinct CDR3 sequences, 20% to 30% of them seen only once. Here the sequenced sample was peripheral blood mononuclear cells (PBMCs), taken when the disease was refractory, from a patient treated with antithyroid drugs. Every receptor here comes from a female donor with Graves disease.

The V call is TRBV2, the J call TRBJ1-1; the D is unclear. V lost 4 bases, J lost 4 bases, and 25 bases lay in between. From germline, CDR1 is SNHLY and CDR2 FYNNEI. The CDR3 length is 18 residues. In DNA, the CDR3 is TGTGCCAGCAGTGGACTCTTCCTCTTGACCCGAAACGGCACTGAAGCTTTCTTT. Translated: CASSGLFLLTRNGTEAFF.

This clonotype was picked up many times. The CDR3 bases are TGTGCCAGCACGGGTTCTGGGGCCAACGTCCTGACTTTC. Protein: CASTGSGANVLTF. V usage is TRBV2 and J usage is TRBJ2-6; D gene unclear. From germline, CDR1 is SNHLY and CDR2 FYNNEI. V lost 7 bases to trimming and J lost 1 base, with 5 bases between them. The CDR3 sequence is 13 residues long.

This sequence joins TRBV19 and TRBJ2-5; D possibly matches TRBD1 or TRBD2 (6 bases each). The CDR3 sequence is 15 residues long. V was pared by 8 bases and J by 5 bases, with 21 bases between. Germline V CDR1 and CDR2: LNHDA, SQIVND (reference sequence). CDR3 nucleotides: TGTGCCAGTTCCGGGACAAGGGACTGGGAGGAGACCCAGTACTTC. Residues: CASSGTRDWEETQYF.

There are many counts of this clonotype. This chain connects TRBV12-3 or TRBV12-4 to TRBJ1-1; 9 bases match TRBD1. The CDR3 consists of 13 residues. Germline trimming cut 6 bases from V and 11 bases from J; bases unmatched to any gene: 10. CDR3 residues: CASSPGQGLEAFF. CDR3 coding DNA: TGTGCCAGCAGCCCAGGACAGGGGCTGGAGGCTTTCTTT.

At least ten counts were recorded for this clonotype. This chain links TRBV20-1 with TRBJ2-5, with D unclear. Trimming left V 0 bases short and J 7 bases short, with 15 bases between. The germline CDR1 and CDR2 sequences are DFQATT and SNEGSKA (reference sequence). This CDR3 has 14 residues. CDR3: CSAREMTPDGTQYF. The CDR3 DNA sequence: TGCAGTGCTAGAGAAATGACCCCAGACGGGACCCAGTACTTC.

Only a few counts were recorded for this clonotype. This chain connects TRBV7-6 to TRBJ2-5; 7 bases agree with TRBD2. The length of the CDR3 is 15 residues. The ends lost 4 bases at V and 4 bases at J; junction bases unmatched: 9. CDR1 and CDR2 from the germline V gene are SGHVS and FNYEAQ. The CDR3 protein is CASSSRRSSGETQYF. The CDR3, as DNA: TGTGCCAGCAGCTCTAGGCGGTCTAGCGGAGAGACCCAGTACTTC. Drawing the rest from reference TRBV7-6 and TRBJ2-5, the complete variable domain is GAGVSQSPRYKVTKRGQDVALRCDPISGHVSLYWYRQALGQGPEFLTYFNYEAQQDKSGLPNDRFSAERPEGSISTLTIQRTEQRDSAMYRCASSSRRSSGETQYFGPGTRLLVL.

The V call is TRBV3-1, the J call TRBJ2-5; the match to TRBD2 covers 12 bases. Per the germline V gene, CDR1 is LGHDT and CDR2 is YNNKEL (reference sequence). The V and J ends lost 4 bases and 7 bases, in that order; junction bases with no gene match: 4. The CDR3 covers 14 residues. The CDR3 bases are TGTGCCAGCAGCCCTAGCGGGAGGGGCGGGACCCAGTACTTC. This gives the protein CASSPSGRGGTQYF.

This clonotype has ten or more counts. The chain joins TRBV7-8 to TRBJ1-2; D not certain. This CDR3 has 17 amino acids. The ends were cut back, 4 bases at V and 7 bases at J, with 25 bases in the middle. Germline V gives CDR1 SGHVS, CDR2 FQNEAQ. Here the CDR3 reads CASSSTGGQLIGIGYTF. The CDR3 DNA follows: TGTGCCAGCAGCTCGACTGGCGGGCAGTTAATAGGAATTGGCTACACCTTC.

The chain recombines TRBV19 with TRBJ1-5; D not certain. V dropped 3 bases and J dropped 5 bases, with 8 bases sitting between them. Germline lookup yields CDR1 LNHDA and CDR2 SQIVND (reference sequence). This CDR3 is 13 amino acids long. For the CDR3, the DNA is TGTGCCAGTAGTATCGGCCAGGATCAGCCCCAGCATTTT. Its translation: CASSIGQDQPQHF.

This clonotype has only a few counts. The chain has TRBV3-1 and TRBJ1-2; D is undetermined. V was shortened by 0 bases and J by 1 base, with 9 bases between the two germline ends. Per the germline V gene, CDR1 is LGHDT and CDR2 is YNNKEL (reference sequence). This CDR3 contains 15 residues. The CDR3 DNA follows: TGTGCCAGCAGCCAAGAGGATGGGCTTAACTATGGCTACACCTTC. Its protein product is CASSQEDGLNYGYTF.

This clonotype was seen repeatedly, ten times or more. V gene TRBV28 combines with J gene TRBJ1-2; possibly TRBD1 for D (5 bases). The germline gives CDR1 MDHEN, CDR2 SYDVKM. The V end was cut by 6 bases, the J end by 8 bases, with 13 bases between. This CDR3 is built from 12 residues. The CDR3 DNA reads as TGTGCCAGCAGGGGACCTTCTCTGGGCTACACCTTC. This codes for CASRGPSLGYTF.

The V and J genes are TRBV28 and TRBJ1-1; no clear D. V shed 4 bases and J shed 3 bases, with 15 bases lying between them. Germline V gene lookup returns CDR1 MDHEN and CDR2 SYDVKM. This CDR3 contains 15 residues. In DNA form, the CDR3 reads TGTGCCAGCAGTTCCCCCCAGGTAATGGACACTGAAGCTTTCTTT. Its protein is CASSSPQVMDTEAFF. Full variable domain (rest looked up from reference TRBV28 and TRBJ1-1): DVKVTQSSRYLVKRTGEKVFLECVQDMDHENMFWYRQDPGLGLRLIYFSYDVKMKEKGDIPEGYSVSREKKERFSLILESASTNQTSMYLCASSSPQVMDTEAFFGQGTRLTVV.

This clonotype was seen only a few times. V and J are TRBV14 and TRBJ1-5; D ambiguous. This CDR3 spans 15 amino acids. Germline V gene data show CDR1 as SGHDN and CDR2 as FVKESK. V dropped 1 base and J dropped 3 bases, with 10 bases sitting between them. The DNA for the CDR3 is TGTGCCAGCAGCCAAGGAGGTGGAACCAATCAGCCCCAGCATTTT. Translation gives CASSQGGGTNQPQHF.

At least ten counts were recorded for this clonotype. V usage is TRBV3-1 and J usage is TRBJ2-2; TRBD1 matches 10 bases. The CDR3 extends over 15 amino acids. Germline V lookup: CDR1 LGHDT, CDR2 YNNKEL (reference sequence). V shed 4 bases and J 1 base; nucleotides not matched to a gene: 0. The CDR3 is CASSRTGGNTGELFF. The CDR3 DNA follows: TGTGCCAGCAGCCGGACAGGGGGGAACACCGGGGAGCTGTTTTTT. The variable domain in full, with the rest retrieved from reference TRBV3-1 and TRBJ2-2, is DTAVSQTPKYLVTQMGNDKSIKCEQNLGHDTMYWYKQDSKKFLKIMFSYNNKELIINETVPNRFSPKSPDKAHLNLHINSLELGDSAVYFCASSRTGGNTGELFFGEGSRLTVL.

This clonotype was counted at least ten times. The chain is built from TRBV28 and TRBJ1-2, with a possible D match to TRBD1 (6 bases). The germline V gene encodes CDR1 MDHEN and CDR2 SYDVKM. V lost 10 bases and J lost 2, with 17 bases in between. The CDR3 loop spans 14 amino acids. CDR3 in DNA: TGTGCCATCGACCAGGGACACCGAAACTATGGCTACACCTTC. Amino acids: CAIDQGHRNYGYTF.

This clonotype was observed at least ten times. This chain joins TRBV29-1 and TRBJ1-2, with a possible D match to TRBD1 (5 bases). V dropped 6 bases and J dropped 3 bases, with 14 bases sitting between them. This CDR3 is 13 amino acids long. The germline V gene has CDR1 SQVTM and CDR2 ANQGSEA. The CDR3 is CSVGTPAHYGYTF. The CDR3 DNA is TGCAGCGTGGGGACCCCCGCGCACTATGGCTACACCTTC.

Here the CDR3 reads CASRDSGNTIYF. CDR3 bases: TGTGCCAGCAGGGACTCTGGAAACACCATATATTTT. The chain links TRBV2 to TRBJ1-3; D unresolved. V dropped 6 bases and J dropped 0 bases, with 3 bases sitting between them. The CDR3 sequence is 12 residues long. Germline loops: CDR1 SNHLY, CDR2 FYNNEI. Full variable domain (rest looked up from reference TRBV2 and TRBJ1-3): EPEVTQTPSHQVTQMGQEVILRCVPISNHLYFYWYRQILGQKVEFLVSFYNNEISEKSEIFDDQFSVERPDGSNFTLKIRSTKLEDSAMYFCASRDSGNTIYFGEGSWLTVV.

This clonotype was seen at least ten times. This rearrangement joins TRBV7-8 to TRBJ2-5, with TRBD2 identical over 7 bases. From germline, CDR1 is SGHVS and CDR2 FQNEAQ. Trimming took 1 base from V and 6 from J; bases not matched to a gene: 8. The CDR3 spans 15 residues. This chain's CDR3 is CASSLVRTSWKTQYF. The DNA for the CDR3 is TGTGCCAGCAGCTTAGTTAGGACTAGTTGGAAGACCCAGTACTTC.

This clonotype was counted only a few times. The V call is TRBV3-1, the J call TRBJ2-5; D is ambiguous. V shed 2 bases and J shed 2 bases, with 9 bases lying between them. Germline V gene data show CDR1 as LGHDT and CDR2 as YNNKEL (reference sequence). This CDR3 comprises 14 residues. CDR3 DNA sequence: TGTGCCAGCAGCCAATCCCGACTTCAAGAGACCCAGTACTTC. Protein product: CASSQSRLQETQYF.

This clonotype was observed many times. The chain combines TRBV12-3 or TRBV12-4 with TRBJ2-7; D unresolved. V was pared by 5 bases and J by 0 bases, with 17 bases between. CDR3 length: 16 amino acids. In nucleotides, the CDR3 is TGTGCCAGCAGTCGCCGGAGTAGATCAAGCTCCTACGAGCAGTACTTC. It translates to CASSRRSRSSSYEQYF.

The chain joins TRBV28 to TRBJ2-4; unclear D gene. V was clipped by 6 bases and J by 7 bases, with 16 bases between them. This CDR3 comprises 14 residues. Germline V lookup: CDR1 MDHEN, CDR2 SYDVKM. In nucleotides, the CDR3 is TGTGCCAGCAGCCGCGATGGTAGCAAGAACATTCAGTACTTC. Translating gives CASSRDGSKNIQYF. Looking up the rest from reference TRBV28 and TRBJ2-4 gives the full variable domain: DVKVTQSSRYLVKRTGEKVFLECVQDMDHENMFWYRQDPGLGLRLIYFSYDVKMKEKGDIPEGYSVSREKKERFSLILESASTNQTSMYLCASSRDGSKNIQYFGAGTRLSVL.

This clonotype was seen repeatedly, ten times or more. The chain joins TRBV2 to TRBJ1-2; D may be TRBD1 (6 bases). The CDR3 is 18 residues long. Germline CDR1 reads SNHLY; CDR2 reads FYNNEI. Deletions cut 8 bases from V and 3 bases from J, with 28 bases between. The chain's CDR3 is CASLSLGGGTLADYGYTF. DNA for the CDR3: TGTGCCAGCCTCAGTTTGGGGGGCGGCACGCTCGCAGACTATGGCTACACCTTC. Together with reference TRBV2 and TRBJ1-2, the CDR3 gives the full variable domain: EPEVTQTPSHQVTQMGQEVILRCVPISNHLYFYWYRQILGQKVEFLVSFYNNEISEKSEIFDDQFSVERPDGSNFTLKIRSTKLEDSAMYFCASLSLGGGTLADYGYTFGSGTRLTVV.

This clonotype has only a few counts. V and J are TRBV7-9 and TRBJ1-2; D uncertain. The CDR3 spans 15 residues. Looked up from germline, CDR1 is SEHNR and CDR2 is FQNEAQ (reference sequence). V was pared by 4 bases and J by 10 bases, with 22 bases between. The CDR3 spells CASSSNAGSLYFYTF. The DNA for the CDR3 is TGTGCCAGCAGCTCCAATGCCGGGTCCCTATACTTCTACACCTTC.

This clonotype appeared a few times. This chain uses TRBV7-2 with TRBJ2-6, with TRBD2 matching over 10 bases. After removal of 1 base from V and 1 base from J, the junction contained 4 bases not matched to a gene. This CDR3 contains 18 residues. CDR1 SGHTA and CDR2 FQGNSA come from the germline V gene. The CDR3 region is CASSLGGSGRSGANVLTF. For the CDR3, the DNA is TGTGCCAGCAGCTTAGGGGGTAGCGGGAGGTCTGGGGCCAACGTCCTGACTTTC.